Listed below are T cell receptor beta chains from one sample, sequenced in a study of cytomegalovirus exposure and HLA in healthy donors. Here immunoSEQ multiplex PCR was the method, and the copy in TCRdb shows in-frame clones only, minus some. The sample lists about 130,000 clones; over 65% were seen once. Sequencing input: PBMCs. The receptors originated from a man aged 45-60 years in good health and CMV-seronegative. Each CDR3 is given with its conserved first and last residue. Fields, in order: J gene, V gene, clone size, D gene, CDR3 length, CDR3 DNA, CDR3 protein. D genes are given only for firm matches. The size of a clone is reported for some rows only, either as once, few or many, or as a class for expanded clones.

>TRBJ2-3|TRBV7-9|-|-|15
TGTTCCAGCAGCCTATGGATGGACAGTAAAGATACGCAGTATTTT
CSSSLWMDSKDTQYF
>TRBJ1-6|TRBV21-1|-|-|14
TGTGCCAGCAGCCAGACAGGGCTGACTTCACCCCTCCACTTT
CASSQTGLTSPLHF
>TRBJ1-5|TRBV7-2|-|-|16
TGTGCCAGCAGCTTAGTCGGGGATTTAAGCAATCAGCCCCAGCATTTT
CASSLVGDLSNQPQHF
>TRBJ1-2|TRBV7-2|-|TRBD1|15
TGTGCCAGCAGCCGATACACCGGGACAGGCGATGGCTACACCTTC
CASSRYTGTGDGYTF
>TRBJ2-1|TRBV4-1|once|TRBD2|16
TGCGCCAGCAGCCAGGCTAGCGGGGGGGCCTACAATGAGCAGTTCTTC
CASSQASGGAYNEQFF
>TRBJ2-3|TRBV4-2|-|TRBD1|14
TGTGCCAGCACCCCGGACAGGAGCACAGATACGCAGTATTTT
CASTPDRSTDTQYF
>TRBJ2-5|TRBV30|-|-|15
TGTGCCTGGAGTGGAGGCCGGAATCCCGGGGAGACCCAGTACTTC
CAWSGGRNPGETQYF
>TRBJ2-2|TRBV6-1|-|TRBD1|13
TGTGCCAGCAGGACAGGGGGCAGCGGGGAGCTGTTTTTT
CASRTGGSGELFF
>TRBJ1-2|TRBV4-1|-|-|15
TGCGCCAGCAGCCAAGAGAGTACACAGGCCTATGGCTACACCTTC
CASSQESTQAYGYTF
>TRBJ1-2|TRBV4-1|few|-|14
TGCGCCAGCAGCCAAGATTTCACAGACTATGGCTACACCTTC
CASSQDFTDYGYTF
>TRBJ2-2|TRBV30|-|TRBD2|14
TGTGCCTGGGATGAAGTAGCGGGCACCGGGGAGCTGTTTTTT
CAWDEVAGTGELFF
>TRBJ2-2|TRBV5-1|few|-|14
TGCGCCAGCAGCTTTACAGTGAACACCGGGGAGCTGTTTTTT
CASSFTVNTGELFF